This T cell receptor beta chain was profiled in a study of T-cell memory formation after mild COVID-19 (dated by TCRdb to about 2021). Background for the entire study: TCR sequence clusters from the two donors were found to be largely donor specific. In a couple of donors, T-cell clones that expanded and contracted after mild COVID-19 were tracked by sequencing TCRalpha and TCRbeta repertoires over time. Two young, previously healthy adult volunteers made up the cohort, one male and one female. Findings and caveats that apply to the study as a whole: Some responding clones were detected in pre-infection memory, suggesting pre-existing cross-reactive memory T cells joined the SARS-CoV-2 response. Only a couple of mild cases were covered in the study, and larger cohorts including severe cases with pre-infection samples were considered necessary. Contracting CD4+ clones were found mainly in CM and EM memory subsets, while CD8+ clones were enriched in EMRA. SARS-CoV-2 specificity of the second-wave clones peaking on day 37 was not confirmed. Clones contracting from day 15 to 85 had balanced CD4/CD8 phenotypes, while a second wave expanding from day 15 to 37 was biased towards CD4+.

The germline V gene (reference sequence) specifies SEHNR as CDR1 and FQNEAQ as CDR2. The CDR3 runs 15 amino acids, cysteine and phenylalanine included. Solely the CDR3 DNA is kept, with 45 bases framed from the first base. Trimming takes 2 bases off V and 5 bases off J; junction bases not matched to a gene: 2. Ficoll-Paque density gradient centrifugation was used to isolate PBMCs. This clonotype came up a few times. What antigen it recognizes has not been identified. Base-call qualities are not available, and no considerably larger clone is one nucleotide away. Instrument used: Illumina NovaSeq 6000. cDNA libraries for TCRalpha and TCRbeta were prepared by 5'RACE using constant-segment primers, with sample barcodes and unique molecular identifiers added. Trizol reagent was used to extract RNA from every sample. Library amplification was performed in two PCR steps, and a second sample barcode and Illumina TruSeq adapters were introduced in the second step. The libraries were sequenced on an Illumina NovaSeq using 2 x 150 bp paired-end reads. Concerning the study's data processing: Reads were demultiplexed and collapsed into UMI-guided consensus sequences with migec v1.2.7. Using mixcr v2.1.11, the UMI consensuses were aligned to TRA and TRB V and J templates and assembled into clonotypes. A clonotype was counted as expanded or contracted only if both edgeR and NoisET called the change significant, with noise models trained on biological replicates. For edgeR calls, the cutoffs were a false discovery rate-adjusted p below 0.01 and a log2 fold-change threshold of 1. As an exploratory analysis of dynamics, max-normalized trajectories of the 1000 most abundant clonotypes were examined by PCA with hierarchical clustering. Each responding clone was given a CD4 or CD8 phenotype based on the CD4+ and CD8+ repertoires, which had been sequenced separately. TCRdb reprocessing: public reads trimmed at Q25 with fastp, clones called with MiXCR, in-frame beta chains kept. All rows with the same CDR3 protein become a single entry with the most common DNA and genes. It is TCRdb's table, rather than the study itself, that gives the V and J calls and clone size. The sample profile shows hundreds of thousands of distinct CDR3 sequences; about 20% of them were found once. The ten largest account for 8.4% of the sample.

This chain joins TRBV7-9 to TRBJ2-3, with TRBD2 identical over 12 junction bases. Sequencing was performed on PBMCs or a T cell subset sorted from them (not recorded which). The clonotype was recovered from an adult woman who had mild COVID-19 (a few samples of this study predate the infection). The sample titles of this study are shuffled in the database, so cell type and time point are left out; the donor was told from shared clones. The sequence in DNA is TGTGCCAGCAGCTTAACGGGACTAGCGGGAGATACGCAGTATTTT. It encodes CASSLTGLAGDTQYF.